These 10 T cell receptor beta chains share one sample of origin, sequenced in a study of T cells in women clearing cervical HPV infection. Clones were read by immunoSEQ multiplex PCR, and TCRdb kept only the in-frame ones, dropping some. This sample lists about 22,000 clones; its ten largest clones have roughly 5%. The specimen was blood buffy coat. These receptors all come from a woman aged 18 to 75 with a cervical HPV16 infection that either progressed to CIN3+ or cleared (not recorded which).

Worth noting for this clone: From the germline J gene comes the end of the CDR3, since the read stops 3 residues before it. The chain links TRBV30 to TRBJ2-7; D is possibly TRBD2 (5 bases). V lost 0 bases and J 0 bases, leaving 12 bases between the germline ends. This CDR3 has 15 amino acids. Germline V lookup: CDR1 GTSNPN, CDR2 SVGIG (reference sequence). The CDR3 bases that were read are TGTGCCTGGAGTGTACAGAGGGTAAGCTCCTACGAG. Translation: CAWSVQRVSSYE. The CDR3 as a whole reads CAWSVQRVSSYEQYF.

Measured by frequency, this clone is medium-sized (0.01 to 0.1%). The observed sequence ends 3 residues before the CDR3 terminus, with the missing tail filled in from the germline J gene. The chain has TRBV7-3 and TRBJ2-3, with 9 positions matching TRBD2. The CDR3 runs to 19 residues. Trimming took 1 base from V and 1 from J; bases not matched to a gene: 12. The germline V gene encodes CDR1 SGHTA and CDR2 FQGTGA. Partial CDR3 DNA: TGTGCCAGCAGCTTAAGGGCTAGCGGGGCCCTCTACGGCACAGATACG. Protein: CASSLRASGALYGTDT. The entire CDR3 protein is CASSLRASGALYGTDTQYF. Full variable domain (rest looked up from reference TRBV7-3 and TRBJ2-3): GAGVSQTPSNKVTEKGKYVELRCDPISGHTALYWYRQSLGQGPEFLIYFQGTGAADDSGLPNDRFFAVRPEGSVSTLKIQRTERGDSAVYLCASSLRASGALYGTDTQYFGPGTRLTVL.

The CDR3 loop reads CASSKQGQSYDYTF. The sequenced CDR3 bases are TGTGCCAGCAGCAAACAGGGTCAATCCTACGAC. This chain connects TRBV7-6 to TRBJ1-2, with D possibly matching TRBD1 (6 bases). The read falls 3 residues short of the CDR3 end, and the missing part is taken from the germline J gene. This CDR3 contains 14 residues. The germline V gene encodes CDR1 SGHVS and CDR2 FNYEAQ.

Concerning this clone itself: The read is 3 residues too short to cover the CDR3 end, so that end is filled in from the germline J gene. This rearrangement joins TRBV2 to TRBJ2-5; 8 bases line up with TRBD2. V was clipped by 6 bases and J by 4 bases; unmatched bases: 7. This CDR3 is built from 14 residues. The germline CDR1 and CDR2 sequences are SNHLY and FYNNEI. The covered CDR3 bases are TGTGCCAGCAGGCTAGCGGGCGCCCGAGAGACC. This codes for CASRLAGARET. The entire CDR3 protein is CASRLAGARETQYF.

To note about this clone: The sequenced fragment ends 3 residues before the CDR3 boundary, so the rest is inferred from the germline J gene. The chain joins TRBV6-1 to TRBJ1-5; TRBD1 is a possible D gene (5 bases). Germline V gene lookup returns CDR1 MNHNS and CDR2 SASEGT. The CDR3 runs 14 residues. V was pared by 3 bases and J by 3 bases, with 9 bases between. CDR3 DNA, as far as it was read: TGTGCCAGCAGTGAGGCAGGGATCAATCAGCCC. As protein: CASSEAGINQP. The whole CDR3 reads CASSEAGINQPQHF.

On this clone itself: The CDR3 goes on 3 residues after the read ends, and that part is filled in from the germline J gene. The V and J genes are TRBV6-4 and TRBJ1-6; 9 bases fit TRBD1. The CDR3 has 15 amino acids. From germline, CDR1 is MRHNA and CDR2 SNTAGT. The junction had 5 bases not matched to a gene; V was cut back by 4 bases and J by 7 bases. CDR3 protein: CASSVEDRGNSPLHF. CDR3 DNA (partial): TGTGCCAGCAGTGTAGAGGACAGGGGCAATTCACCC.

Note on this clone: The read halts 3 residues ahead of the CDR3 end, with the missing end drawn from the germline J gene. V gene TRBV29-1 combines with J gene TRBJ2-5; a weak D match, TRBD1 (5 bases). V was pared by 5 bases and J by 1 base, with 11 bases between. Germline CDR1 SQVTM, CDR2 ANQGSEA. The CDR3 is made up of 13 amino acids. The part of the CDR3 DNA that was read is TGCAGCGTTAGTAGGGGTCTCCAAGAGACC. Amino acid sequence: CSVSRGLQET. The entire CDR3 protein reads CSVSRGLQETQYF.

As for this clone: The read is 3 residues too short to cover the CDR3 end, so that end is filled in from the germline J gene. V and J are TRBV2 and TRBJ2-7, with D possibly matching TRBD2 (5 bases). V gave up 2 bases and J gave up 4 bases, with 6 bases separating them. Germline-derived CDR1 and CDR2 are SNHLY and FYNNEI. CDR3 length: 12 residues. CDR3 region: CASSEQRYEQYF. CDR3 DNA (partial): TGTGCCAGCAGTGAACAGCGGTACGAG.

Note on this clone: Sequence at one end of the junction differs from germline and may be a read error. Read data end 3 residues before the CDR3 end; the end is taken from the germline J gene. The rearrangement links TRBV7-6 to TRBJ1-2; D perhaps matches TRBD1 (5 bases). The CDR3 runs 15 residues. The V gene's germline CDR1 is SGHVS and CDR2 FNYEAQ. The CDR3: CASSSGLAEGYDYTF. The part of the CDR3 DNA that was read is TGTGCCAGCAGCTCCGGACTAGCGGAGGGGTATGAC.

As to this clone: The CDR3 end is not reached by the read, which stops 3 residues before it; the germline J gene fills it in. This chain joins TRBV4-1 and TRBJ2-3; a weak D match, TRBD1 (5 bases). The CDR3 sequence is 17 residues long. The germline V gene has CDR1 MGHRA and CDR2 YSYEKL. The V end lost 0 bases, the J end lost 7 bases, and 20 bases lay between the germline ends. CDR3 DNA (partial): TGCGCCAGCAGCCAAGATTGGGGCAGGGTGATCTCATATACG. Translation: CASSQDWGRVISYT. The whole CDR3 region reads CASSQDWGRVISYTQYF.